This T cell receptor beta chain appears in the sequencing data of a study of identical twins. TCRdb fed the 5' RACE reads into MiXCR, producing one record per CDR3 protein. Among about 240,000 distinct CDR3 sequences listed, 9.5% to 15% were seen once. General study points: Out-of-frame alpha sequences that twins shared showed excess low generation probability. In zero-insertion analyses, partial confounding could arise from invariant MAIT and iNKT cells.

Details on this clonotype: Its antigen is as yet unknown.

This sample also appeared in a second study, on yellow fever vaccine responses in identical twins.

The sample comprised memory (CD45RO+) T cells sorted from blood. The receptor comes from a young woman in good health.

The chain's CDR3 is CASSRRDYEQYF. CDR3 coding DNA: TGTGCCAGCAGTCGCAGGGACTACGAGCAGTACTTC. The rearrangement uses TRBV28 and TRBJ2-7; TRBD1 might be the D (5 bases). Germline-derived CDR1 and CDR2 are MDHEN and SYDVKM. Trimming removed 5 bases from V and 3 bases from J, with 8 bases in between. This CDR3 comprises 12 residues.